This T cell receptor beta chain was observed in a study of blood T cell repertoires in COVID-19. About the study: The analysed material was cDNA or gDNA that came from T cells, B-cell-depleted T cells, or PBMCs.

Participants' reported clinical history set cohort assignment. Some clones are missing from TCRdb's copy, which holds only in-frame ones; the method was immunoSEQ multiplex PCR. This sample has about 140,000 clones, with roughly 80% found just once. With 1 base removed from V and 1 base from J, the gap between germline ends came to 17 bases. Germline V gene lookup returns CDR1 SGHAT and CDR2 FQNNGV. The CDR3 sequence is 18 residues long. The source material was PBMCs or T cells enriched from blood (not recorded which). The chain joins TRBV11-2 to TRBJ2-1, with TRBD1 as a possible D gene (5 bases). The receptor comes from a man between 35 and 55 years old with acute COVID-19. The CDR3 sequence: CASSLASTRVVSYNEQFF. The CDR3 DNA is TGTGCCAGCAGCTTAGCGTCAACCAGGGTGGTTTCCTACAATGAGCAGTTCTTC.